The source of this T cell receptor beta chain is a study of T cell repertoires and HLA-DP antigens. About the study: Alloantigens: one with one groove difference and one with ten differences versus self. Study results and caveats: Naive and memory CD4+ repertoires were not analysed separately. Average cumulative frequency of previously undetected clones was 36.3% against one allele and around 53% against the other.

Points on this clone: Its antigen is still unknown.

Germline CDR1 reads SGHRS; CDR2 reads YFSETQ. The CDR3 runs to 16 residues. The V and J ends lost 0 bases and 2 bases, in that order; junction bases with no gene match: 2. Primers targeted 54 TRBV and 13 TRBJ segments. Method: immunoSEQ multiplex PCR; TCRdb's copy keeps in-frame clones and lacks some. The sample holds almost 90,000 clones, more than 75% seen once. Material: CD4+ T cells from PBMCs. The chain has TRBV5-1 and TRBJ2-6; 7 positions agree with TRBD2. This clonotype was obtained from a man aged 45-65 years in good health and CMV-seronegative. CDR3 loop: CASSLAAGAGANVLTF. For the CDR3, the DNA is TGCGCCAGCAGCTTGGCCGCGGGAGCTGGGGCCAACGTCCTGACTTTC.